This record concerns one T cell receptor beta chain sequence. The entry originates in a study of cytomegalovirus exposure and HLA in healthy donors. PCR amplification relied on 60 Vbeta primers (plus 13 Jbeta primers). Using immunoSEQ multiplex PCR, the repertoire was profiled, and TCRdb retains in-frame clones only, with some absent. Here the sample spans around 72,000 clones, around 70% being singletons. J gave up 5 bases and V 5 bases, and 5 bases lay outside the gene matches. CDR3 size: 14 residues. CDR1 and CDR2 from the germline V gene are SEHNR and FQNEAQ (reference sequence). What was sequenced was PBMCs. J is TRBJ1-1 and V is TRBV7-9; 10 nucleotides line up with TRBD1. This TCR derives from a man aged 35 to 55 in good health and CMV-seropositive. The CDR3 DNA follows: TGTGCCAGCAGCCCAGGGACAGGGGCGACTGAAGCTTTCTTT. Protein sequence: CASSPGTGATEAFF.